Presented here are 27 T cell receptor beta chains from one specimen sequenced in a study of post-analysis software for immune sequencing data. Study results and caveats: Relative to controls, patients had about five TRBV segments at higher frequency, with TRBV5-6, TRBV5-1 and TRBV20-1 among these.

Unique molecular identifiers were present in the TCR beta cDNA libraries. TCRdb reanalysed the PCR reads using MiXCR and keeps one entry per CDR3 protein. Among about 200,000 distinct CDR3 sequences listed, 29% were seen once. Their specific antigens are unknown. The sequencing sample was made of blood. Source of these receptors: a girl younger than 18 with multiple sclerosis.

This clonotype was seen only a few times. The rearrangement joins TRBV25-1 to TRBJ1-5; D unresolved. This CDR3 is built from 15 residues. V lost 4 bases to trimming and J lost 0 bases, with 10 bases between them. Germline V lookup: CDR1 MGHDK, CDR2 SYGVNS. DNA of the CDR3: TGTGCCAGCAGTGGGAGTCCCTATAGCAATCAGCCCCAGCATTTT. Its translation: CASSGSPYSNQPQHF. The entire variable domain, with the rest obtained from reference TRBV25-1 and TRBJ1-5, is as follows: EADIYQTPRYLVIGTGKKITLECSQTMGHDKMYWYQQDPGMELHLIHYSYGVNSTEKGDLSSESTVSRIRTEHFPLTLESARPSHTSQYLCASSGSPYSNQPQHFGDGTRLSIL.

A few counts support this clonotype. This may be a read error: a much more frequent sequence differs by one nucleotide. V is TRBV5-1 and J is TRBJ2-1; weak D call: TRBD2 (7 bases). The V gene lost 4 bases and the J gene lost 0 bases, with 11 bases spanning the gap. CDR1 is SGHRS and CDR2 is YFSETQ in the germline V gene. CDR3 length: 15 amino acids. The CDR3 DNA is TGCGCCAGCAGCGAGGGAGGGGGCTCCTACAATGAGCAGTTCTTC. Translating it yields CASSEGGGSYNEQFF.

V usage is TRBV4-1 and J usage is TRBJ2-1, with D possibly matching TRBD1 (6 bases). This CDR3 has 15 amino acids. V gave up 0 bases and J gave up 4 bases, with 10 bases separating them. Per germline, CDR1 MGHRA and CDR2 YSYEKL. The CDR3 coding sequence is TGCGCCAGCAGCCAAGAGGGCAGGGGATACAATGAGCAGTTCTTC. This sequence encodes CASSQEGRGYNEQFF.

The V gene is TRBV29-1, the J gene TRBJ1-1, with D maybe TRBD1 (6 bases). The CDR3 runs 12 residues. Germline loops: CDR1 SQVTM, CDR2 ANQGSEA. Trimming stripped 7 bases from V and 1 base from J, with 10 bases between. CDR3 loop: CSGGQTNTEAFF. The CDR3 region has the DNA TGCAGCGGCGGACAGACGAACACTGAAGCTTTCTTT. Supplemented by reference TRBV29-1 and TRBJ1-1, the full variable domain reads SAVISQKPSRDICQRGTSLTIQCQVDSQVTMMFWYRQQPGQSLTLIATANQGSEATYESGFVIDKFPISRPNLTFSTLTVSNMSPEDSSIYLCSGGQTNTEAFFGQGTRLTVV.

There are a few counts of this clonotype. The chain has TRBV6-5 and TRBJ1-2, with D possibly matching TRBD1 (5 bases). The length of the CDR3 is 13 residues. Per the germline V gene, CDR1 is MNHEY and CDR2 is SVGAGI. Trimming shortened V by 6 bases and J by 8 bases, and 16 bases separated the two germline ends. The CDR3 reads CASSPGRVYGYTF. The DNA of the CDR3 is TGTGCCAGCAGCCCGGGCAGGGTGTACGGCTACACCTTC.

This clonotype was seen at least ten times. The chain couples TRBV10-3 to TRBJ1-6; D is unclear. There are 12 residues in the CDR3. V lost 3 bases and J 7 bases, leaving 4 bases between the germline ends. Germline V gene lookup returns CDR1 ENHRY and CDR2 SYGVKD. The CDR3 DNA follows: TGTGCCATCAGTGACGTGAATTCACCCCTCCACTTT. Residues: CAISDVNSPLHF.

In its sample, this clonotype was seen many times. The chain has TRBV29-1 and TRBJ1-5, with D possibly matching TRBD1 (5 bases). This CDR3 contains 13 residues. Between the trimmed V and J ends, which lost 4 bases and 7 bases, there was a span of 14 bases. The V gene's germline CDR1 is SQVTM and CDR2 ANQGSEA. CDR3 sequence (DNA): TGCAGCGTTGTACCAGGGACGGGGCAGCCCCAGCATTTT. Translation: CSVVPGTGQPQHF.

This clonotype turned up a few times. The V call is TRBV10-3, the J call TRBJ2-1, with D maybe TRBD1 (5 bases). V was shortened by 3 bases and J by 6 bases, with 15 bases between the two germline ends. The germline V gene has CDR1 ENHRY and CDR2 SYGVKD. The CDR3 length is 15 residues. CDR3 amino acids: CAISEDRLVCNEQFF. The CDR3 DNA reads TGTGCCATCAGTGAAGACAGACTTGTCTGCAATGAGCAGTTCTTC.

The chain links TRBV12-3 or TRBV12-4 to TRBJ1-5; no firm D call. The CDR3 loop spans 12 amino acids. Trimming removed 3 bases from V and 6 bases from J, with 6 bases in between. The CDR3 bases are TGTGCCAGCAGTTTGTTCCTTCAGCCCCAGCATTTT. Translating it yields CASSLFLQPQHF.

In the case of this clonotype: A much larger clone differs by one base, so this may be a read error. The CDR3 coding sequence is TGTGCCAGCAGTCCCAAGCGGGGCGAGCAGTTCTTC. This sequence encodes CASSPKRGEQFF. The chain joins TRBV12-3 or TRBV12-4 to TRBJ2-1, with 7 bases lining up with TRBD2. The CDR3 loop spans 12 amino acids. The junction had 5 bases not matched to a gene; V was cut back by 5 bases and J by 10 bases.

The chain links TRBV28 to TRBJ1-4; TRBD1 might be the D (5 bases). The CDR3 runs 15 residues. V lost 7 bases and J lost 8, with 20 bases in between. From germline, CDR1 is MDHEN and CDR2 SYDVKM. The CDR3, as DNA: TGTGCCAGCAACTTACCCGGGACTTCGTTGGAAAAACTGTTTTTT. Its translation: CASNLPGTSLEKLFF.

Concerning this clonotype: A read error may produce the germline difference seen at one junction end. The chain uses TRBV29-1 and TRBJ2-7, with TRBD1 matching over 8 bases. The germline V gene encodes CDR1 SQVTM and CDR2 ANQGSEA. CDR3 length: 14 amino acids. CDR3 DNA sequence: TGCAGCGTATGGGGGACAGGTTTCTCCTACGGGCAGTACTTC. Translated: CSVWGTGFSYGQYF.

This clonotype was recorded a few times. The chain employs TRBV3-1 and TRBJ2-3; 8 nucleotides align to TRBD2. The germline CDR1 and CDR2 sequences are LGHDT and YNNKEL (reference sequence). The CDR3 consists of 15 residues. Trimming at V came to 8 bases and at J to 6 bases, leaving 13 bases not matched to a gene. CDR3 DNA: TGTGCCAGCCAGCCTACAGCGGGGGTATACGATACGCAGTATTTT. Protein product: CASQPTAGVYDTQYF.

This clonotype has more than one count but fewer than ten. The chain links TRBV7-2 to TRBJ1-5, with unresolved D. Trimming took off 2 bases at V and 5 bases at J, with 7 bases between the two ends. The germline CDR1 and CDR2 sequences are SGHTA and FQGNSA. The CDR3 consists of 13 residues. The CDR3 DNA sequence: TGTGCCAGCAGCTTAATTCGGGATCAGCCCCAGCATTTT. It is translated as CASSLIRDQPQHF.

Concerning this clonotype: One base away lies a much larger clone, so this may be a sequencing read error. The rearrangement joins TRBV4-1 to TRBJ2-1; 8 bases agree with TRBD2. CDR3 length equals 16 residues. From germline, CDR1 is MGHRA and CDR2 YSYEKL. This CDR3 is CTSSQSGLAGDNEQFF. DNA for the CDR3: TGCACCAGCAGCCAATCCGGACTAGCAGGGGACAATGAGCAGTTCTTC.

This rearrangement joins TRBV12-3 or TRBV12-4 to TRBJ1-4, with D unclear. This CDR3 has 14 residues. The V and J ends lost 6 bases and 0 bases respectively, with 8 bases between them. CDR3 in DNA: TGTGCCAGCAGGGGAGGTCCAACTAATGAAAAACTGTTTTTT. Translation gives CASRGGPTNEKLFF.

This clonotype came up many times. The rearrangement links TRBV12-3 or TRBV12-4 to TRBJ2-7; 8 bases match TRBD1. V dropped 6 bases and J dropped 0; count of bases not matched to a gene: 4. CDR3 length: 14 amino acids. CDR3 sequence (DNA): TGTGCCAGCAGCTACGACAGGGGCTCCTACGAGCAGTACTTC. The encoded protein is CASSYDRGSYEQYF.

With respect to this clonotype: A much larger clone differs from this one at a single base, so this may be a read error. The rearrangement links TRBV24-1 to TRBJ2-1, with D tentatively TRBD1 (5 bases). Per germline, CDR1 KGHDR and CDR2 SFDVKD. Trimming took off 7 bases at V and 5 bases at J, with 17 bases between the two ends. The CDR3 has 15 amino acids. Written as DNA, the CDR3 is TGTGCCACCAGCGTTTGTGACAGCGTGAACAATGAGCAGTTCTTC. Translation: CATSVCDSVNNEQFF.

This clonotype was detected many times. This chain connects TRBV29-1 to TRBJ2-3; 8 bases align to TRBD1. Germline V gives CDR1 SQVTM, CDR2 ANQGSEA. The CDR3 extends over 14 amino acids. V shed 2 bases, J shed 3 bases, and the junction held 4 bases outside the gene matches. Here the CDR3 DNA reads TGCAGCGTTGAAAGACAGGGGCCAACAGATACGCAGTATTTT. Its protein product is CSVERQGPTDTQYF.

In the case of this clonotype: An end of the junction differs from the germline gene, which may be a read error. This sequence joins TRBV5-1 and TRBJ1-1; possible D gene TRBD1, 5 bases. Germline loops: CDR1 SGHRS, CDR2 YFSETQ. The CDR3 sequence is 14 residues long. CDR3 bases: TGCGCCGGCAGCTTGGACGGGGGAGGCACTGAAGCTTTCTTT. Residues: CAGSLDGGGTEAFF.

There are many counts of this clonotype. This sequence joins TRBV29-1 and TRBJ1-1, with 7 bases fitting TRBD1. The CDR3 runs 10 residues. Germline CDR1 SQVTM, CDR2 ANQGSEA. Unmatched junction bases numbered 4, after V lost 7 bases and J lost 8 bases. In nucleotides, the CDR3 is TGCAGCGGGAAACAGGGGGAAGCTTTCTTT. This codes for CSGKQGEAFF.

This clonotype was seen a few times. The chain has TRBV20-1 and TRBJ1-2, with 7 bases that match TRBD1. There are 13 residues in the CDR3. The germline V gene encodes CDR1 DFQATT and CDR2 SNEGSKA (reference sequence). Trimming at V came to 6 bases and at J to 2 bases, leaving 6 bases not matched to a gene. CDR3: CSARTDRNYGYTF. For the CDR3, the DNA is TGCAGTGCAAGAACGGACAGGAACTATGGCTACACCTTC.

This clonotype was picked up many times. J is TRBJ2-7 and V is TRBV28, with 10 bases matching TRBD2. The length of the CDR3 is 15 residues. The trim removed 3 bases at V and 4 bases at J, leaving 6 bases unmatched. The germline CDR1 and CDR2 sequences are MDHEN and SYDVKM. The DNA for the CDR3 is TGTGCCAGCAGTTTCATAACTAGCGGGGCTTACGAGCAGTACTTC. Its protein product is CASSFITSGAYEQYF.

For the CDR3, the DNA is TGCGCCAGCAGCACAAGGCGGGGATCCTCCTACAATGAGCAGTTCTTC. Translated, it gives CASSTRRGSSYNEQFF. The gene calls are TRBV4-1 and TRBJ2-1; possibly TRBD2 for D (6 bases). The V end was cut by 5 bases, the J end by 0 bases, with 14 bases between. This CDR3 region has 16 residues. Germline CDR1 MGHRA, CDR2 YSYEKL.

The sample holds a few counts of this clonotype. This chain links TRBV6-2 or TRBV6-3 with TRBJ2-4, with TRBD1 as a possible D gene (5 bases). Germline values: CDR1 MNHEY, CDR2 SVGEGT. V was clipped by 6 bases and J by 0 bases, with 9 bases between them. The CDR3 is made up of 14 amino acids. CDR3 nucleotide sequence: TGTGCCAGCAGCACGACAGTAGCCAAAAACATTCAGTACTTC. It specifies CASSTTVAKNIQYF.

This clonotype was counted between two and nine times. This rearrangement joins TRBV7-9 to TRBJ2-7; D is tentatively TRBD1 or TRBD2 (5 bases each). Trimming stripped 10 bases from V and 7 bases from J, with 29 bases between. This CDR3 has 16 residues. CDR1 is SEHNR, CDR2 FQNEAQ, per germline (reference sequence). The CDR3 region has the DNA TGTGCCACGAGGGGCAGGACCACGGACCAATACAATGAGCAGTACTTC. Encoded protein: CATRGRTTDQYNEQYF.

With regard to this clonotype: Given a much more abundant clone one base away, this may be a read error. This sequence joins TRBV28 and TRBJ2-7; 7 bases are shared with TRBD1. CDR3 size: 13 residues. The germline CDR1 and CDR2 sequences are MDHEN and SYDVKM. V shed 8 bases and J 5 bases; nucleotides not matched to a gene: 9. DNA for the CDR3: TGTGCCAGCGGCAGGGGGAAACCCCACGAGCAGTACTTC. Amino acid sequence: CASGRGKPHEQYF.